The 8 T cell receptor beta chains listed next were all sequenced from one sample in a study of shared clonotypes between healthy human individuals. The method was immunoSEQ multiplex PCR; TCRdb's version includes in-frame clones alone and lacks a portion of them. The sample lists about 1,500,000 clones, roughly 96% occurring once. The sample comprised naive CD4+ T cells sorted from blood. The subset is: CD45RA+ positively selected. These receptors were collected from a man in his thirties or forties in good health.

Only one count was recorded for this clone. The chain recombines TRBV2 with TRBJ1-4, with D possibly being TRBD1 (6 bases). Trimming left V 1 base short and J 4 bases short, with 10 bases between. Germline V gene lookup returns CDR1 SNHLY and CDR2 FYNNEI. The CDR3 has 15 residues. CDR3 region: CASSEGGGYNEKLFF. CDR3 sequence (DNA): TGTGCCAGCAGTGAAGGTGGGGGCTATAATGAAAAACTGTTTTTT.

The V gene is TRBV2, the J gene TRBJ2-1; 9 bases are a match to TRBD2. The germline V gene encodes CDR1 SNHLY and CDR2 FYNNEI. J gave up 2 bases and V 3 bases, and 5 bases lay outside the gene matches. CDR3 length equals 16 residues. In DNA form, the CDR3 reads TGTGCCAGCAGTGAGCTTTTAGCGGGAGCCTACAATGAGCAGTTCTTC. Translating it yields CASSELLAGAYNEQFF.

As concerns this clone: Other nucleotide sequences in the sample specify the same CDR3. This sequence joins TRBV29-1 and TRBJ2-3; TRBD1 matches 7 bases. The germline CDR1 and CDR2 sequences are SQVTM and ANQGSEA. CDR3 length: 12 amino acids. The V and J ends lost 4 bases and 4 bases, in that order; junction bases with no gene match: 2. For the CDR3, the DNA is TGCAGCGTTGGACAGGGTCCAGATACGCAGTATTTT. Translating gives CSVGQGPDTQYF.

The chain joins TRBV5-1 to TRBJ1-3; 9 positions agree with TRBD1. J gave up 8 bases and V 4 bases, and 13 bases lay outside the gene matches. Germline V gene lookup returns CDR1 SGHRS and CDR2 YFSETQ. The CDR3 spans 16 residues. This CDR3 is CASSPRGTGIRDTIYF. In DNA, the CDR3 is TGCGCCAGCAGCCCCCGGGGGACAGGGATAAGAGACACCATATATTTT.

The chain has TRBV30 and TRBJ2-1; D may be TRBD2 (5 bases). Deletions cut 5 bases from V and 5 bases from J, with 13 bases between. Germline V lookup: CDR1 GTSNPN, CDR2 SVGIG (reference sequence). The CDR3 runs 13 residues. The DNA for the CDR3 is TGTGCCTGGCTTCGCGAGGGAAACAATGAGCAGTTCTTC. It is translated as CAWLREGNNEQFF.

The chain employs TRBV7-3 and TRBJ2-3; 7 nucleotides agree with TRBD2. Germline V gives CDR1 SGHTA, CDR2 FQGTGA. V shed 5 bases, J shed 0 bases, and the junction held 8 bases outside the gene matches. The CDR3 length is 16 residues. Here the CDR3 reads CASSPRRSGSTDTQYF. In DNA, the CDR3 is TGTGCCAGCAGCCCTAGGCGTAGCGGGAGCACAGATACGCAGTATTTT.

The chain couples TRBV6-1 to TRBJ2-1; 9 nucleotides align to TRBD2. V shed 7 bases, J shed 7 bases, and the junction held 5 bases outside the gene matches. The germline V gene encodes CDR1 MNHNS and CDR2 SASEGT. The length of the CDR3 is 13 residues. In DNA, the CDR3 is TGTGCCAGCATGGCGGGAGGGTGGAATGAGCAGTTCTTC. Protein sequence: CASMAGGWNEQFF.

V and J are TRBV6-6 and TRBJ1-5; D gene ambiguous. The CDR3 has 11 residues. The germline V and J ends were trimmed by 8 bases and 8 bases, with 10 bases remaining between them. Germline CDR1 MNHNY, CDR2 SVGAGI (reference sequence). The CDR3 nucleotides read TGTGCCAGCCGAGCCGTCGAGCCCCAGCATTTT. Its protein is CASRAVEPQHF.